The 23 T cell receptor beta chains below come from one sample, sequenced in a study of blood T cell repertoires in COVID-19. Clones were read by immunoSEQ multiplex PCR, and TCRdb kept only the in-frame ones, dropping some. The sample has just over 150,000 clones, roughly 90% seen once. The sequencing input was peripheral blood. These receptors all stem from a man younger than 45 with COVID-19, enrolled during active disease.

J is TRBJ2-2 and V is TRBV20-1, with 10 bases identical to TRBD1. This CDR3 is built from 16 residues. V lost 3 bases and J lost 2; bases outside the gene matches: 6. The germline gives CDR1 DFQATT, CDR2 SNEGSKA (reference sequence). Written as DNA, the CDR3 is TGCAGTGCTAGTAGGACAGGGGGAGGCAACACCGGGGAGCTGTTTTTT. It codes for CSASRTGGGNTGELFF.

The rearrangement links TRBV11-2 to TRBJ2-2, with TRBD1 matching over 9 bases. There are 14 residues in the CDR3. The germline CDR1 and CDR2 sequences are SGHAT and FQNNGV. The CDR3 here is CTTGTGSNTGELFF. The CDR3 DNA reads TGTACAACGGGGACAGGGTCGAACACCGGGGAGCTGTTTTTT.

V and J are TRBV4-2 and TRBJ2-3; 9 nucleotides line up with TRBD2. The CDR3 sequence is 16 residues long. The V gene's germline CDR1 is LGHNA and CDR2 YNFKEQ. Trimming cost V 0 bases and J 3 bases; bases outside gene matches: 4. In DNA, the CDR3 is TGTGCCAGCAGCCAAGACCCAGCGGGAGGTACAGATACGCAGTATTTT. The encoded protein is CASSQDPAGGTDTQYF.

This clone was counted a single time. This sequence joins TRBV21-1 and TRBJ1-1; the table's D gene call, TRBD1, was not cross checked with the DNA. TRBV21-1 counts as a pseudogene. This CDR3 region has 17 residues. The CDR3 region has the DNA TGTGCCAGCAGCAAAAAGGAAAAGGGGTGGATAAACACTGAAGCTTTCTTT. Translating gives CASSKKEKGWINTEAFF.

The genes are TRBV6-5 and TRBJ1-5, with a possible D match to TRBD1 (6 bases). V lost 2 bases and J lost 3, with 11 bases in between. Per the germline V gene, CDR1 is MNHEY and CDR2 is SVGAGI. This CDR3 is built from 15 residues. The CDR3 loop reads CASSYGRGYNQPQHF. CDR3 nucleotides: TGTGCCAGCAGTTACGGCAGGGGCTACAATCAGCCCCAGCATTTT.

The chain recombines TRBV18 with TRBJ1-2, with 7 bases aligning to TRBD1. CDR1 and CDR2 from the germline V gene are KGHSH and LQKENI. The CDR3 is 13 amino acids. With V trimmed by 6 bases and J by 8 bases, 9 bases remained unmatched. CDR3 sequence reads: CASSHGQEEGYTF. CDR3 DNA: TGTGCCAGCTCCCACGGACAGGAAGAAGGCTACACCTTC.

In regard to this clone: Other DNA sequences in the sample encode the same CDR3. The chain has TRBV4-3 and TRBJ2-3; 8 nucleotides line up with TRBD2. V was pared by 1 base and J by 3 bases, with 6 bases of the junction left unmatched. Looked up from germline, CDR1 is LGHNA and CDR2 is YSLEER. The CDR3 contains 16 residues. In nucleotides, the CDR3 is TGCGCCAGCAGCCAAGTGGCGGGAGGTTTAACAGATACGCAGTATTTT. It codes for CASSQVAGGLTDTQYF.

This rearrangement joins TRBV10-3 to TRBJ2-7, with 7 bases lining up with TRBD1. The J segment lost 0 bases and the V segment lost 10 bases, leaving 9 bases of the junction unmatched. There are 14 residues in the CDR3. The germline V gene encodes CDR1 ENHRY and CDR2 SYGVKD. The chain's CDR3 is CATSQGDSSYEQYF. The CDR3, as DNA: TGTGCCACCTCCCAGGGGGACAGCTCCTACGAGCAGTACTTC.

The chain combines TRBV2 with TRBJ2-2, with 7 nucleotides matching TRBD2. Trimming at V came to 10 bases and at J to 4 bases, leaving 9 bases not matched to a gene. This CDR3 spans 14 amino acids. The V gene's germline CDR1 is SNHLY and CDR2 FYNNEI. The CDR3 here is CATERDHGTGELFF. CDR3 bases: TGTGCCACGGAGCGGGATCACGGCACCGGGGAGCTGTTTTTT.

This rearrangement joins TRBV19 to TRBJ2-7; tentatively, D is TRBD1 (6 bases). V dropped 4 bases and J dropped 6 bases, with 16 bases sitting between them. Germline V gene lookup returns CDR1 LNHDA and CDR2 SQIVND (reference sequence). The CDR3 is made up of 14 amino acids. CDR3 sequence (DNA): TGTGCCAGTAGTAGACAGGATAAGAAAGGCGAGCAGTACTTC. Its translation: CASSRQDKKGEQYF.

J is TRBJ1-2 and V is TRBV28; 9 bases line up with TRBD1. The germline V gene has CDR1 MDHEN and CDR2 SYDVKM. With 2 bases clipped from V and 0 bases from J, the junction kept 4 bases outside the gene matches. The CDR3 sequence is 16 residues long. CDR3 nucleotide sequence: TGTGCCAGCAGTTTAGCGACAGGGGGGCCTAACTATGGCTACACCTTC. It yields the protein CASSLATGGPNYGYTF.

As DNA, the CDR3 is TGTGCCAGCAGTTACGGTACCACCTACTATGGCTACACCTTC. It codes for CASSYGTTYYGYTF. The chain joins TRBV28 to TRBJ1-2; D remains ambiguous. This CDR3 comprises 14 residues. Trimming left V 4 bases short and J 3 bases short, with 12 bases between. From germline, CDR1 is MDHEN and CDR2 SYDVKM.

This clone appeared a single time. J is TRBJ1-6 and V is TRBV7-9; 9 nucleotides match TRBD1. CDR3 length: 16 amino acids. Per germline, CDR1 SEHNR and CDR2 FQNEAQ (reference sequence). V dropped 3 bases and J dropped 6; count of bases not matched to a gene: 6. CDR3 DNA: TGTGCCAGCAGCTTCGTGGCGACAGGGGGTAATTCACCCCTCCACTTT. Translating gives CASSFVATGGNSPLHF.

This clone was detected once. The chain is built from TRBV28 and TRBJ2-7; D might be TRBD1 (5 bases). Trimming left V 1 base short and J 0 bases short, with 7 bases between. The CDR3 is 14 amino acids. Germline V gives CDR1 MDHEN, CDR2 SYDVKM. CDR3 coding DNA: TGTGCCAGCAGTTTATTGGACAACTCCTACGAGCAGTACTTC. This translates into CASSLLDNSYEQYF.

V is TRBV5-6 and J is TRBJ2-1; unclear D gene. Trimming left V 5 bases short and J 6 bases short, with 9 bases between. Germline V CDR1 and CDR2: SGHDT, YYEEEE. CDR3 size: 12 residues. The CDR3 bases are TGTGCCAGCAGTTTCAACAGCAATGAGCAGTTCTTC. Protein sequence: CASSFNSNEQFF.

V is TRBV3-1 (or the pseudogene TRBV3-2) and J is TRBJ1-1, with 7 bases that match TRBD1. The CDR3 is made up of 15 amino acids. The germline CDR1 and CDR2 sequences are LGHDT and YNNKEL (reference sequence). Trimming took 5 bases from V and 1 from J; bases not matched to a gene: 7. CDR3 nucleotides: TGTGCCAGCAGCGCCCGAGGGACAGCGAACACTGAAGCTTTCTTT. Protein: CASSARGTANTEAFF.

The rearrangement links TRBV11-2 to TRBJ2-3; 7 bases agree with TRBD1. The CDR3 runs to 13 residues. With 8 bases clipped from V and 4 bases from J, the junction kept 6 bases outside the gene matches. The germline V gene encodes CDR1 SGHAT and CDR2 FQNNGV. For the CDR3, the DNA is TGTGCCAGCGACCTCCAGGGGGCAGATACGCAGTATTTT. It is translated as CASDLQGADTQYF. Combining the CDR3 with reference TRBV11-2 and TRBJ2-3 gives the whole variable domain EAGVAQSPRYKIIEKRQSVAFWCNPISGHATLYWYQQILGQGPKLLIQFQNNGVVDDSQLPKDRFSAERLKGVDSTLKIQPAKLEDSAVYLCASDLQGADTQYFGPGTRLTVL.

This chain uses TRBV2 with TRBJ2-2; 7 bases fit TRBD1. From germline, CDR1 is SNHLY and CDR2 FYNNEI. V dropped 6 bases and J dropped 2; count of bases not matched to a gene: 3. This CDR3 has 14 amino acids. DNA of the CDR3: TGTGCCAGCAGGGGACAGCTAAACACCGGGGAGCTGTTTTTT. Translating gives CASRGQLNTGELFF. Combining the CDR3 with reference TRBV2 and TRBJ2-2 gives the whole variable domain EPEVTQTPSHQVTQMGQEVILRCVPISNHLYFYWYRQILGQKVEFLVSFYNNEISEKSEIFDDQFSVERPDGSNFTLKIRSTKLEDSAMYFCASRGQLNTGELFFGEGSRLTVL.

The CDR3 loop is CASSLVTGAQHF. CDR3 nucleotide sequence: TGTGCCAGCAGCTTAGTAACAGGAGCCCAGCATTTT. The V and J genes are TRBV7-2 and TRBJ1-5; D may be TRBD1 (5 bases). With 1 base removed from V and 11 bases from J, the gap between germline ends came to 9 bases. Germline-derived CDR1 and CDR2 are SGHTA and FQGNSA. The CDR3 runs to 12 residues.

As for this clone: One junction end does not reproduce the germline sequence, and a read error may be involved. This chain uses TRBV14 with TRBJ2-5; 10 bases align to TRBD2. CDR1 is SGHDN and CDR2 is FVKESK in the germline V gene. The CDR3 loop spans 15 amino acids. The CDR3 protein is CASSQLGLAHDISDF. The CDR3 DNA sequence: TGTGCCAGCAGCCAGCTGGGACTAGCGCACGATATATCGGACTTC.

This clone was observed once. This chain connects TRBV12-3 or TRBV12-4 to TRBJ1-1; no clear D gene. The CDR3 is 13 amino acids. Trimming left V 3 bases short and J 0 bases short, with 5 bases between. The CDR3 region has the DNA TGTGCCAGCAGTTTGGAGCTGAACACTGAAGCTTTCTTT. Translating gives CASSLELNTEAFF.

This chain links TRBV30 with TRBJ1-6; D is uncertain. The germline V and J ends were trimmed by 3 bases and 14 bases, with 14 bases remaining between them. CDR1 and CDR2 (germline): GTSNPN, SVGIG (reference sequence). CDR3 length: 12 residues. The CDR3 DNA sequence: TGTGCCTGGAGCCTGGTAATCGGGGCCCTCCACTTT. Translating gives CAWSLVIGALHF. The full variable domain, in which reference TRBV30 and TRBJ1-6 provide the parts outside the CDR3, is SQTIHQWPATLVQPVGSPLSLECTVEGTSNPNLYWYRQAAGRGLQLLFYSVGIGQISSEVPQNLSASRPQDRQFILSSKKLLLSDSGFYLCAWSLVIGALHFGNGTRLTVT.

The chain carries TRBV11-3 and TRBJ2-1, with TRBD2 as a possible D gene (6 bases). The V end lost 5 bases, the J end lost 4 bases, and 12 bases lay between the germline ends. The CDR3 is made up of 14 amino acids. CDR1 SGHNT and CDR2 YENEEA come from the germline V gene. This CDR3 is CASSPGTPYNEQFF. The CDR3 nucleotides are TGTGCCAGCAGCCCTGGGACTCCTTACAATGAGCAGTTCTTC. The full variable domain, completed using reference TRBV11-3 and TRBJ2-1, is EAGVVQSPRYKIIEKKQPVAFWCNPISGHNTLYWYLQNLGQGPELLIRYENEEAVDDSQLPKDRFSAERLKGVDSTLKIQPAELGDSAVYLCASSPGTPYNEQFFGPGTRLTVL.